A single sample is the source of the 15 T cell receptor beta chains below, sequenced in a study of shared clonotypes between healthy human individuals. Only in-frame clones appear in the TCRdb table, and some are missing; sequencing was by immunoSEQ multiplex PCR. Among over 950,000 clones listed, 70% to 80% were seen once. The sequenced sample consisted of memory CD4+ T cells from PBMCs. Subset defined: CD45RA-negative fraction. These receptors were collected from a man aged 18 to 35 in good health. Some clones in this sample may be carry-over from other donors' samples.

The chain is built from TRBV6-5 and TRBJ2-7, with 11 bases lining up with TRBD2. The CDR3 runs to 15 residues. Germline assignment: CDR1 MNHEY and CDR2 SVGAGI. Losses at the gene ends were 5 bases for V and 3 bases for J; bases not matched to a gene: 6. CDR3 amino acids: CASSAAGTSGYEQYF. Here the CDR3 DNA reads TGTGCCAGCAGTGCGGCCGGGACTAGCGGCTACGAGCAGTACTTC.

For this clone: This likely traces to a read error, being one base from a far larger clone. This sample also contains other DNA sequences that code for the same CDR3. The V gene is TRBV27, the J gene TRBJ2-1, with a possible D match to TRBD2 (6 bases). The germline V gene encodes CDR1 MNHEY and CDR2 SMNVEV (reference sequence). The V and J ends lost 7 bases and 4 bases respectively, with 11 bases between them. The CDR3 is made up of 13 amino acids. CDR3 sequence (DNA): TGTGCCAGCAAACTGGCGGGGTACAATGAGCAGTTCTTC. Translation gives CASKLAGYNEQFF.

In its sample, this clone was seen a few times. This chain joins TRBV10-3 and TRBJ1-2; 8 nucleotides align to TRBD1. The CDR3 consists of 14 residues. Germline V gene lookup returns CDR1 ENHRY and CDR2 SYGVKD. V lost 7 bases and J lost 6; bases outside the gene matches: 10. The CDR3 nucleotides read TGTGCCATCAAGGGGGTTTTGACAGGGGATGGCTACACCTTC. Translation gives CAIKGVLTGDGYTF.

The V and J genes are TRBV2 and TRBJ1-1; 7 positions match TRBD1. The V gene's germline CDR1 is SNHLY and CDR2 FYNNEI. After removal of 5 bases from V and 5 bases from J, the junction contained 8 bases not matched to a gene. The CDR3 is 14 residues long. As DNA, the CDR3 is TGTGCCAGCAGTTGGATTGGACAGGAGACTGAAGCTTTCTTT. Its translation is CASSWIGQETEAFF.

This chain connects TRBV5-4 to TRBJ1-1, with 9 nucleotides matching TRBD1. V shed 4 bases, J shed 6 bases, and the junction held 10 bases outside the gene matches. The CDR3 length is 15 residues. CDR1 is SGHNT and CDR2 is YYREEE in the germline V gene (reference sequence). The CDR3 here is CASSHRDRVDAEAFF. The CDR3 DNA is TGTGCCAGCAGCCATCGGGACAGGGTTGATGCTGAAGCTTTCTTT.

This chain joins TRBV18 and TRBJ2-7; D is undetermined. V lost 2 bases, J lost 2 bases, and 16 bases lay in between. Germline CDR1 is KGHSH and CDR2 is LQKENI. CDR3 length: 16 residues. In DNA form, the CDR3 reads TGTGCCAGCTCACCAATAGAGCCAGGAACCCCCTACGAGCAGTACTTC. It specifies CASSPIEPGTPYEQYF.

To note about this clone: The identical CDR3 is also encoded by other nucleotide sequences in the sample. The chain carries TRBV5-8 and TRBJ2-3; no clear D. V dropped 0 bases and J dropped 0 bases, with 2 bases sitting between them. The CDR3 runs 13 residues. Germline assignment: CDR1 SGHTS and CDR2 YDEGEE. The CDR3 loop is CASSLDSTDTQYF. DNA of the CDR3: TGTGCCAGCAGCTTGGACAGCACAGATACGCAGTATTTT.

This chain joins TRBV11-2 and TRBJ2-1, with TRBD2 identical over 9 bases. Per germline, CDR1 SGHAT and CDR2 FQNNGV. With V trimmed by 5 bases and J by 5 bases, 10 bases remained unmatched. The CDR3 sequence is 16 residues long. The CDR3: CASSPVAGVSHNEQFF. For the CDR3, the DNA is TGTGCCAGCAGCCCAGTAGCGGGAGTAAGCCACAATGAGCAGTTCTTC.

The count of this clone is one. The V gene is TRBV6-5, the J gene TRBJ2-7; 8 nucleotides align to TRBD1. The CDR3 totals 14 residues. Germline V gene data show CDR1 as MNHEY and CDR2 as SVGAGI. Trimming cost V 4 bases and J 2 bases; bases outside gene matches: 4. DNA of the CDR3: TGTGCCAGCAGTTCCGACAGGGGACCCTACGAGCAGTACTTC. Its translation is CASSSDRGPYEQYF.

This clone was counted once. The chain carries TRBV19 and TRBJ2-7, with 7 bases matching TRBD2. CDR1 and CDR2 (germline): LNHDA, SQIVND (reference sequence). The CDR3 length is 16 residues. J lost 2 bases, V lost 6 bases, and 13 bases had no gene match. CDR3 coding DNA: TGTGCCAGTAGCTTGGCCTCGACTAGCCAGCCCTACGAGCAGTACTTC. Amino acids: CASSLASTSQPYEQYF.

V gene TRBV14 combines with J gene TRBJ2-5; the D is unclear. Looked up from germline, CDR1 is SGHDN and CDR2 is FVKESK. V shed 3 bases and J shed 2 bases, with 16 bases lying between them. The length of the CDR3 is 16 residues. Here the CDR3 reads CASSHLGSDIQETQYF. The CDR3 DNA is TGTGCCAGCAGCCATTTGGGTTCTGACATTCAAGAGACCCAGTACTTC.

The sample holds a few counts of this clone. V gene TRBV19 combines with J gene TRBJ2-1, with D perhaps TRBD1 (5 bases). The V end lost 7 bases, the J end lost 8 bases, and 21 bases lay between the germline ends. Looked up from germline, CDR1 is LNHDA and CDR2 is SQIVND (reference sequence). The CDR3 covers 15 residues. The CDR3 loop is CASTVSFRPRDEQFF. The CDR3 DNA follows: TGTGCCAGTACAGTATCATTCAGGCCCAGGGATGAGCAGTTCTTC.

The chain joins TRBV28 to TRBJ1-2; D is ambiguous. Germline values: CDR1 MDHEN, CDR2 SYDVKM. CDR3 size: 14 residues. V was clipped by 1 base and J by 5 bases, with 11 bases between them. The CDR3 region has the DNA TGTGCCAGCAGTTTATCGGTTAGTCTTTATGGCTACACCTTC. Amino acid sequence: CASSLSVSLYGYTF.

This clone was detected only a few times. The rearrangement links TRBV7-2 to TRBJ1-2; TRBD1 matches 7 bases. The CDR3 totals 13 residues. Trimming at V came to 1 base and at J to 6 bases, leaving 2 bases not matched to a gene. CDR1 SGHTA and CDR2 FQGNSA come from the germline V gene. The CDR3: CASSLEGADGYTF. CDR3 in DNA: TGTGCCAGCAGCTTAGAGGGGGCAGATGGCTACACCTTC.

This chain's CDR3 is CAWSFQREGLPPTYEQYF. The CDR3 DNA reads TGTGCCTGGAGTTTCCAGCGGGAGGGCCTTCCCCCAACCTACGAGCAGTACTTC. The rearrangement joins TRBV30 to TRBJ2-7; 10 bases are a match to TRBD2. Germline V lookup: CDR1 GTSNPN, CDR2 SVGIG (reference sequence). J lost 2 bases, V lost 2 bases, and 15 bases had no gene match. The CDR3 loop spans 18 amino acids.